This is a list of T cell receptor beta chains from one sample in a study of graft-versus-host responses after intestinal transplantation. Sequencing used immunoSEQ multiplex PCR; TCRdb keeps in-frame clones, though not all of them. The sample contains about 93,000 clones, approximately 95% of which appear only once. No antigen has been assigned to these receptors. The starting material was unstimulated CD8+ T cells sorted from spleen or lymph node cells, obtained before intestinal transplant. These TCRs come from a human donor who received an intestinal transplant. Both conserved end residues are part of each CDR3. D genes are given only for firm matches. Part of the rows lack a size; the others show once, few, many or a class for expanded clones.

NA	NA	TRBV14	TRBJ2-3	CASSPNILGTDTQYF	TGTGCCAGCAGCCCCAACATATTGGGCACAGATACGCAGTATTTT
NA	NA	TRBV5-1	TRBJ2-3	CASSLVPSGATDTQYF	TGCGCCAGCAGCTTGGTCCCGTCAGGGGCCACAGATACGCAGTATTTT
TRBD1	NA	TRBV5-4	TRBJ1-2	CASSLATGGLGYGYTF	TGTGCCAGCAGCTTGGCGACAGGGGGATTGGGCTATGGCTACACCTTC
NA	once	TRBV27	TRBJ2-7	CASSPSPGQYEQYF	TGTGCCAGCAGCCCCTCCCCGGGTCAGTACGAGCAGTACTTC
NA	NA	TRBV30	TRBJ2-3	CAWSVREARTDTQYF	TGTGCCTGGAGTGTACGAGAGGCGCGCACAGATACGCAGTATTTT
NA	NA	TRBV27	TRBJ1-3	CASSLSGALGNTIYF	TGTGCCAGCAGTTTGTCAGGGGCGCTTGGAAACACCATATATTTT
NA	NA	TRBV5-6	TRBJ1-5	CASSDGAPNQPQHF	TGTGCCAGCAGCGATGGAGCGCCCAATCAGCCCCAGCATTTT
NA	NA	TRBV5-1	TRBJ1-1	CASSPDSMNTEAFF	TGCGCCAGCAGCCCGGACAGCATGAACACTGAAGCTTTCTTT
NA	once	TRBV19	TRBJ1-1	CASSIVKGVLNTEAFF	TGTGCCAGTAGTATAGTAAAGGGGGTGTTGAACACTGAAGCTTTCTTT
TRBD1	NA	TRBV6-6	TRBJ2-1	CASSYGTGANNEQFF	TGTGCCAGCAGTTATGGGACAGGGGCTAACAATGAGCAGTTCTTC
NA	NA	TRBV4-3	TRBJ1-3	CASSQEIRANSGNTIYF	TGCGCCAGCAGCCAAGAAATTCGAGCTAACTCTGGAAACACCATATATTTT
TRBD2	NA	TRBV7-9	TRBJ2-1	CASSLVASGVFKFF	TGTGCCAGCAGCTTAGTAGCTAGCGGGGTTTTTAAGTTCTTC
TRBD1	NA	TRBV19	TRBJ1-2	CASSIPGQGTYYGYTF	TGTGCCAGTAGTATCCCCGGACAGGGGACTTACTATGGCTACACCTTC
NA	NA	TRBV27	TRBJ2-7	CASSLGGTVYEQYF	TGTGCCAGCAGTTTGGGAGGCACGGTCTACGAGCAGTACTTC
TRBD2	NA	TRBV5-1	TRBJ2-1	CASSLPSGRTSYNEQFF	TGCGCCAGCAGCTTGCCAAGCGGGAGGACCTCCTACAATGAGCAGTTCTTC
TRBD2	NA	TRBV27	TRBJ2-2	CASSELAGLRGGLFF	TGTGCCAGCAGTGAGCTAGCGGGACTGAGAGGGGGGCTGTTTTTT
NA	NA	TRBV4-1	TRBJ1-1	CASSQEGRNTEAFF	TGCGCCAGCAGCCAAGAGGGGAGGAACACTGAAGCTTTCTTT
TRBD2	NA	TRBV25-1	TRBJ2-5	CASSPGGVEETQYF	TGTGCCAGCAGTCCTGGGGGGGTAGAAGAGACCCAGTACTTC
NA	NA	TRBV27	TRBJ1-5	CASTPAGNSNQPQHF	TGTGCCAGCACCCCTGCCGGGAATAGCAATCAGCCCCAGCATTTT
NA	NA	TRBV10-3	TRBJ1-2	CAISESAGRGYTF	TGTGCCATCAGTGAGTCGGCAGGCCGGGGCTACACCTTC
NA	NA	TRBV5-8	TRBJ1-4	CASSLGVANGEKLFF	TGTGCCAGCAGCCTAGGGGTCGCGAACGGTGAAAAACTGTTTTTT
NA	NA	TRBV27	TRBJ2-7	CASSFVGAGYEQYF	TGTGCCAGCAGTTTCGTAGGGGCAGGCTACGAGCAGTACTTC
NA	NA	TRBV14	TRBJ2-5	CASEKAPSVWYQETQYF	TGTGCCAGCGAAAAGGCCCCCAGCGTTTGGTACCAAGAGACCCAGTACTTC
TRBD1	once	TRBV5-6	TRBJ1-1	CASSLGGQGVEAFF	TGTGCCAGCAGCTTGGGGGGACAGGGGGTTGAAGCTTTCTTT
TRBD2	once	TRBV11-2	TRBJ2-5	CASSSHEGLQAAQYF	TGTGCCAGCAGCTCCCACGAGGGACTACAAGCGGCCCAGTACTTC
TRBD1	NA	TRBV7-8	TRBJ2-7	CASSLDGTGLYEQYF	TGTGCCAGCAGCTTAGACGGGACAGGACTCTACGAGCAGTACTTC
NA	NA	TRBV11-3	TRBJ2-1	CASSLDIRNEQFF	TGTGCCAGCAGCTTAGACATACGGAATGAGCAGTTCTTC
TRBD2	NA	TRBV6-1	TRBJ2-5	CASSEYRAGGETQYF	TGTGCCAGCAGTGAATATCGAGCGGGAGGAGAGACCCAGTACTTC
NA	NA	TRBV28	TRBJ2-5	CASSLAGRETQYF	TGTGCCAGCAGTTTAGCAGGGAGGGAGACCCAGTACTTC
NA	once	TRBV9	TRBJ2-2	CASSVGPRELFF	TGTGCCAGCAGCGTAGGTCCCAGGGAGCTGTTTTTT
TRBD2	NA	TRBV5-8	TRBJ2-2	CASSPPGGSGVTGELFF	TGTGCCAGCAGCCCCCCTGGGGGTAGCGGGGTTACCGGGGAGCTGTTTTTT
NA	NA	TRBV30	TRBJ2-7	CAWTTQGSYEQYF	TGTGCCTGGACCACACAGGGCTCCTACGAGCAGTACTTC
NA	NA	TRBV28	TRBJ1-1	CASSSGPGPEAFF	TGTGCCAGCAGTTCAGGGCCAGGGCCTGAAGCTTTCTTT
TRBD2	NA	TRBV9	TRBJ2-3	CASSFATSGSLDTQYF	TGTGCCAGCAGCTTCGCAACTAGCGGGAGTTTAGATACGCAGTATTTT
TRBD1	NA	TRBV5-1	TRBJ1-2	CASSSDRVGGYTF	TGCGCCAGCAGTTCGGACAGGGTTGGTGGCTACACCTTC
TRBD2	NA	TRBV5-8	TRBJ2-1	CASSLAGVSYNEQFF	TGTGCCAGCAGCCTAGCGGGAGTGTCCTACAATGAGCAGTTCTTC
NA	NA	TRBV9	TRBJ2-7	CASSRTGTYDEQYF	TGTGCCAGCAGCCGAACCGGGACATATGACGAGCAGTACTTC
NA	NA	TRBV2	TRBJ2-3	CASSEVLAGTDTQYF	TGTGCCAGCAGTGAAGTTTTGGCGGGGACTGATACGCAGTATTTT
NA	NA	TRBV7-9	TRBJ2-7	CASSLGDTFYEQYF	TGTGCCAGCAGCTTGGGGGACACCTTCTACGAGCAGTACTTC
NA	NA	TRBV30	TRBJ2-1	CAWRGSNEQFF	TGTGCCTGGAGGGGGAGCAATGAGCAGTTCTTC
TRBD1	few	TRBV2	TRBJ2-5	CASSGDSQETQYF	TGTGCCAGCAGTGGGGACAGCCAAGAGACCCAGTACTTC
NA	NA	TRBV4-3	TRBJ2-1	CASSQASLGGRDPLGGYNEQFF	TGCGCCAGCAGCCAAGCTTCCCTCGGTGGCAGGGATCCCCTGGGTGGCTACAATGAGCAGTTCTTC
NA	NA	TRBV30	TRBJ2-3	CAWSVNWATTDTQYF	TGTGCCTGGAGTGTAAACTGGGCCACTACAGATACGCAGTATTTT
TRBD2	NA	TRBV4-3	TRBJ2-5	CASSQDRASGDQETQYF	TGCGCCAGCAGCCAAGATAGGGCTAGCGGGGACCAAGAGACCCAGTACTTC
TRBD1	NA	TRBV15	TRBJ1-5	CATSRPGQGGQPQHF	TGTGCCACCAGCAGACCGGGACAGGGGGGCCAGCCCCAGCATTTT
NA	once	TRBV7-9	TRBJ2-1	CASSPPASNEQFF	TGTGCCAGCAGCCCCCCCGCGAGTAATGAGCAGTTCTTC
NA	once	TRBV4-1	TRBJ1-3	CASSQVAQGRNTIYF	TGCGCCAGCAGCCAAGTAGCACAGGGCCGAAACACCATATATTTT
TRBD1	NA	TRBV28	TRBJ1-1	CASSPRTGTGGNTEAFF	TGTGCCAGCAGTCCCAGAACCGGGACAGGGGGGAACACTGAAGCTTTCTTT
TRBD2	NA	TRBV30	TRBJ2-3	CAWSTSGQDTQYF	TGTGCCTGGAGTACTAGCGGGCAAGATACGCAGTATTTT